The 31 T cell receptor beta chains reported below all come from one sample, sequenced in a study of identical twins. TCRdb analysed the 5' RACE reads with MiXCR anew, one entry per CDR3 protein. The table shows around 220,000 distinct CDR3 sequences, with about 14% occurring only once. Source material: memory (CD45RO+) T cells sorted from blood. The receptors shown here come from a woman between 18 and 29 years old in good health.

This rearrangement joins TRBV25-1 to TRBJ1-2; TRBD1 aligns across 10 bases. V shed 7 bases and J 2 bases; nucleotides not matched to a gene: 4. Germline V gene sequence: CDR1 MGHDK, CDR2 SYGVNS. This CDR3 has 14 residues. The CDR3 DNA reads TGTGCCAGCACTCAGACAGGGGGCAACTATGGCTACACCTTC. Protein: CASTQTGGNYGYTF.

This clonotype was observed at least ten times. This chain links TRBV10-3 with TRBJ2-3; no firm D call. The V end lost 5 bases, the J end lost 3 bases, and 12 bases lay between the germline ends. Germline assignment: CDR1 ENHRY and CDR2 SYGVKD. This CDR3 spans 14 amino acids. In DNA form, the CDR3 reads TGTGCCATCAGTCCGTCGGATGGAACAGATACGCAGTATTTT. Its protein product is CAISPSDGTDTQYF.

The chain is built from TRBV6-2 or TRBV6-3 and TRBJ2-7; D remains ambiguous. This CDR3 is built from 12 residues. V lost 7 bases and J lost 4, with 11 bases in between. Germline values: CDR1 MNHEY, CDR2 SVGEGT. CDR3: CASNYRDYEQYF. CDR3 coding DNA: TGTGCCAGCAACTACAGAGATTACGAGCAGTACTTC.

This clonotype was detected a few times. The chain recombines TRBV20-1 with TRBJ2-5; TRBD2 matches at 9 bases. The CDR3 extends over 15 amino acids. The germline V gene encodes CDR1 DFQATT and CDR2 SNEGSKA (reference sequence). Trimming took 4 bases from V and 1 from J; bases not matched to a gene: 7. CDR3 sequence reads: CSAKLLAGFQETQYF. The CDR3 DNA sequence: TGCAGTGCTAAGTTACTAGCGGGTTTCCAAGAGACCCAGTACTTC.

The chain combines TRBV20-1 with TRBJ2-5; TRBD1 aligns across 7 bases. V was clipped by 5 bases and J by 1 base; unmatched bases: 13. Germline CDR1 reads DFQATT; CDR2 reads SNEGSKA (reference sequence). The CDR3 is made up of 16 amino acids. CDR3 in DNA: TGCAGTGCTGGCCCCGGCGACAGGGCCCTCCAAGAGACCCAGTACTTC. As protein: CSAGPGDRALQETQYF.

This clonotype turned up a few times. This CDR3 is CASSPYPGGKANEQFF. CDR3 nucleotides: TGCGCCAGCAGCCCCTACCCCGGGGGGAAAGCAAATGAGCAGTTCTTC. The V gene is TRBV4-3, the J gene TRBJ2-1, with 7 bases aligning to TRBD2. This CDR3 is built from 16 residues. The germline V gene has CDR1 LGHNA and CDR2 YSLEER. With V trimmed by 4 bases and J by 7 bases, 13 bases remained unmatched.

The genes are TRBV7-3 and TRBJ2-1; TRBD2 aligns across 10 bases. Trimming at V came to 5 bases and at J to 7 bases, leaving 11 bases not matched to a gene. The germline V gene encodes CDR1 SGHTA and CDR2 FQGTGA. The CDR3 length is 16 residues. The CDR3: CASSPQHRGLANEQFF. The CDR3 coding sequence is TGTGCCAGCAGCCCCCAACACAGGGGACTAGCGAATGAGCAGTTCTTC.

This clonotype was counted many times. CDR3 protein: CSALRTGTYEQYF. DNA for the CDR3: TGCAGTGCTCTACGGACAGGCACCTACGAGCAGTACTTC. This chain links TRBV20-1 with TRBJ2-7; 7 positions match TRBD1. The trim removed 5 bases at V and 2 bases at J, leaving 6 bases unmatched. The CDR3 spans 13 residues. Germline V gives CDR1 DFQATT, CDR2 SNEGSKA (reference sequence).

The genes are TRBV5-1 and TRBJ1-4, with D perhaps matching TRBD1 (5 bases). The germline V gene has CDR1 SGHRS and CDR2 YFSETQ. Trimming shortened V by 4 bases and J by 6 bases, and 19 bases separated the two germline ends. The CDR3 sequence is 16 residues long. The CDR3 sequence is CASSRRAGLTDEKLFF. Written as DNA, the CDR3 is TGCGCCAGCAGCCGGAGGGCGGGACTTACGGATGAAAAACTGTTTTTT.

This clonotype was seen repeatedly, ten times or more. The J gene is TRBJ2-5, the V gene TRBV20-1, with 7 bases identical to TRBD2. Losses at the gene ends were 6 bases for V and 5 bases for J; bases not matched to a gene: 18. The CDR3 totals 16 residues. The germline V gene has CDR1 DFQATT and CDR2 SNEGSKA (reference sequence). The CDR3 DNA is TGCAGTGCAAATCTTGGGACTATTAGTAACTTGGAGACCCAGTACTTC. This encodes CSANLGTISNLETQYF.

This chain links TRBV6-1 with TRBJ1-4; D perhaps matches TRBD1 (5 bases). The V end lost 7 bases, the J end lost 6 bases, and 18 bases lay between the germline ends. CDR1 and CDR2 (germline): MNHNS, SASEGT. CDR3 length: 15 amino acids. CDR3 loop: CASMKGGGLDEKLFF. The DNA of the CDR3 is TGTGCCAGCATGAAAGGTGGGGGATTGGATGAAAAACTGTTTTTT.

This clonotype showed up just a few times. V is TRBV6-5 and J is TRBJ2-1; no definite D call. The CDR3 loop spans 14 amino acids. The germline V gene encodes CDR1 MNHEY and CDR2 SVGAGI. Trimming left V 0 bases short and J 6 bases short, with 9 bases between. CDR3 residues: CASSYSGGPNEQFF. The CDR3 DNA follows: TGTGCCAGCAGTTACTCCGGCGGCCCCAATGAGCAGTTCTTC.

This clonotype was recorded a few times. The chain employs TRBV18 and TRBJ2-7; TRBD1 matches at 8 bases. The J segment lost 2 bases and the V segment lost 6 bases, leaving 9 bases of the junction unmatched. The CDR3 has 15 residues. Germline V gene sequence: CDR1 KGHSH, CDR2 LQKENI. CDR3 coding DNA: TGTGCCAGCTCCAGATCGGGACAGGTAACCTACGAGCAGTACTTC. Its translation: CASSRSGQVTYEQYF.

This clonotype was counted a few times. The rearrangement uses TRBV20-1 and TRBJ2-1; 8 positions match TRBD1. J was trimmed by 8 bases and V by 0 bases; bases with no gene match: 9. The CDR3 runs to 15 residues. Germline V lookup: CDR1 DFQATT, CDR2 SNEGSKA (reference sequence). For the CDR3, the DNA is TGCAGTGCTAGAGACACCGAGACAGGGGTCCATGAGCAGTTCTTC. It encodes CSARDTETGVHEQFF.

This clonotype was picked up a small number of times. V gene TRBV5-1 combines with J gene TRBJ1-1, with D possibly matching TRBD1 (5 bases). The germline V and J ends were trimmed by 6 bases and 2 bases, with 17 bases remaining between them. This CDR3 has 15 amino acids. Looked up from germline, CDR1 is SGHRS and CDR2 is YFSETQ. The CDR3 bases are TGCGCCAGCACCCGGGGGGGGATTATAAACACTGAAGCTTTCTTT. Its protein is CASTRGGIINTEAFF.

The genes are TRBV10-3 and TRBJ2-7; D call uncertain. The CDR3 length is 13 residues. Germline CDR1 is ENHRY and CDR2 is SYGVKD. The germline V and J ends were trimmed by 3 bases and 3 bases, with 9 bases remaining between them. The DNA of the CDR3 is TGTGCCATCAGTGAAGGCCAGTTCTACGAGCAGTACTTC. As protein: CAISEGQFYEQYF.

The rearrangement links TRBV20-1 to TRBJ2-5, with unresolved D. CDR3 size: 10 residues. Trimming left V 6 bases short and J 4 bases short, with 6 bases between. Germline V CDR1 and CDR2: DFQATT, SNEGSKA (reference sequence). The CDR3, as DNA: TGCAGTGCATGGCGAGAGACCCAGTACTTC. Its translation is CSAWRETQYF.

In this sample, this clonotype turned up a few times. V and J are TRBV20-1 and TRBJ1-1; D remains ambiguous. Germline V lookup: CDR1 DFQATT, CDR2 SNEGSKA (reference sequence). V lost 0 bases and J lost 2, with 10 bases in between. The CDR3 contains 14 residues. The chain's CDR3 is CSARDSPLNTEAFF. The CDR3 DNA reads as TGCAGTGCTAGAGACAGCCCCTTAAACACTGAAGCTTTCTTT.

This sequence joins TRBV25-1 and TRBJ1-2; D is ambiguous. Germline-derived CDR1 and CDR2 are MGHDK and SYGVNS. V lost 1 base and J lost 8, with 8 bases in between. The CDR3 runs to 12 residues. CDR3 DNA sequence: TGTGCCAGCAGTGAATCCATTGGCGGCTACACCTTC. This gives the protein CASSESIGGYTF.

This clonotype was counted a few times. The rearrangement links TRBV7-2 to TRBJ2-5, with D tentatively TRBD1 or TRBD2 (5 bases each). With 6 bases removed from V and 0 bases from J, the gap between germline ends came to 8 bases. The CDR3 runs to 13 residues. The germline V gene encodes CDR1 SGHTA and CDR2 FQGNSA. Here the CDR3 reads CASSRDHQETQYF. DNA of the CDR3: TGTGCCAGCAGTCGGGACCACCAAGAGACCCAGTACTTC.

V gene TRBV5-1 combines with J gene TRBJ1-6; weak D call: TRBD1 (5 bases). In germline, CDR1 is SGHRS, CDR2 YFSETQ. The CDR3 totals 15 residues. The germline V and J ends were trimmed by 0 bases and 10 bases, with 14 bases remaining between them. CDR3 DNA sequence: TGCGCCAGCAGCTTGGGGCTAGGGGTCAGGTCACCCCTCCACTTT. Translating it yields CASSLGLGVRSPLHF.

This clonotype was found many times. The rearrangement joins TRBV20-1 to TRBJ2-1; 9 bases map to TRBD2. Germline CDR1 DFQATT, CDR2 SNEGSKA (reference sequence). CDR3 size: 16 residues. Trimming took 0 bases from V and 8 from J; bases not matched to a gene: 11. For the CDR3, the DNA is TGCAGTGCTAGAGATCCCAGCGGGAGGTCAGGAGATGAGCAGTTCTTC. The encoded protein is CSARDPSGRSGDEQFF.

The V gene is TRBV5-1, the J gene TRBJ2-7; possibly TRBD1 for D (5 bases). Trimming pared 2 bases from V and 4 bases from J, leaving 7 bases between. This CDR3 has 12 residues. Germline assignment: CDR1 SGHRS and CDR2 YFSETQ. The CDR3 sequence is CASSFDRYEQYF. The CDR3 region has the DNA TGCGCCAGCAGCTTCGACAGATACGAGCAGTACTTC.

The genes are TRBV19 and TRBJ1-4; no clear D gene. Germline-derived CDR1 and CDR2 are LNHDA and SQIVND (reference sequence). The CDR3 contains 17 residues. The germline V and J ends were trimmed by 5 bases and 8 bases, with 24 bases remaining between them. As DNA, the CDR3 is TGTGCCAGTAGTTCTGGCGGGAGGGCCCACTCTATGGAAAAACTGTTTTTT. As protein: CASSSGGRAHSMEKLFF.

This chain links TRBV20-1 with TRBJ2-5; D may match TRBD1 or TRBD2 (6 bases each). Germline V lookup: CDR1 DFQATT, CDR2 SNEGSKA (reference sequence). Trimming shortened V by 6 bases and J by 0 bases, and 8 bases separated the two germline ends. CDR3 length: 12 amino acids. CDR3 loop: CSAGGYQETQYF. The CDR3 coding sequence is TGCAGTGCGGGGGGCTACCAAGAGACCCAGTACTTC.

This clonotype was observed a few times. DNA of the CDR3: TGTGCCAGTAGTATACAGGGTGGGGGCACTGAAGCTTTCTTT. Protein product: CASSIQGGGTEAFF. V and J are TRBV19 and TRBJ1-1; possibly TRBD1 for D (5 bases). Between the trimmed V and J ends, which lost 2 bases and 4 bases, there was a span of 11 bases. The CDR3 has 14 amino acids. Germline V lookup: CDR1 LNHDA, CDR2 SQIVND (reference sequence).

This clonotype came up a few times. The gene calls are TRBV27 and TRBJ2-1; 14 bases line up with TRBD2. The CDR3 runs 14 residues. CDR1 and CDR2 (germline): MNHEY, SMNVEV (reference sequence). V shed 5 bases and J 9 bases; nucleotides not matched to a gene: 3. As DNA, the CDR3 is TGTGCCAGCAGTACGACTAGCGGGGGGGGTGAGCAGTTCTTC. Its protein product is CASSTTSGGGEQFF.

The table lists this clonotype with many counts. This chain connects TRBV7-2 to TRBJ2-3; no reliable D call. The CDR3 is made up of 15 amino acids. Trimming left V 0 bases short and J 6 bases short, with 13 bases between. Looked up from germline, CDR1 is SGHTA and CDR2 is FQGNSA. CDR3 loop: CASSLAWGPGDTQYF. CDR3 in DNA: TGTGCCAGCAGCTTAGCGTGGGGTCCCGGGGATACGCAGTATTTT.

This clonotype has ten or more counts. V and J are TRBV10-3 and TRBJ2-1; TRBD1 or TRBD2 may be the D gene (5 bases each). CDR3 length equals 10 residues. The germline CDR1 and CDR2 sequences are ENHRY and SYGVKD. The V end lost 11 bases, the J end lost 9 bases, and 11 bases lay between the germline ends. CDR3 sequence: CAAGTGEQFF. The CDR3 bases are TGTGCCGCCGGGACCGGTGAGCAGTTCTTC.

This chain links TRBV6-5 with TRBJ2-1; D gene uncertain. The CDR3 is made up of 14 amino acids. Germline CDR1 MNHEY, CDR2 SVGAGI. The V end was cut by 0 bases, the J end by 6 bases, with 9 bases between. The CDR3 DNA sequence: TGTGCCAGCAGTTACTCGCTCCTGGGCAATGAGCAGTTCTTC. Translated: CASSYSLLGNEQFF.

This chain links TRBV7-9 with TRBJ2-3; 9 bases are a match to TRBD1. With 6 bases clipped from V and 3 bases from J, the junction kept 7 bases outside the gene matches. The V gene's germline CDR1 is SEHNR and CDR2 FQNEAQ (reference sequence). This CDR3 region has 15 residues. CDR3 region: CASSLGQGQTDTQYF. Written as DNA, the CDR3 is TGTGCCAGCAGTCTGGGACAGGGCCAGACAGATACGCAGTATTTT.